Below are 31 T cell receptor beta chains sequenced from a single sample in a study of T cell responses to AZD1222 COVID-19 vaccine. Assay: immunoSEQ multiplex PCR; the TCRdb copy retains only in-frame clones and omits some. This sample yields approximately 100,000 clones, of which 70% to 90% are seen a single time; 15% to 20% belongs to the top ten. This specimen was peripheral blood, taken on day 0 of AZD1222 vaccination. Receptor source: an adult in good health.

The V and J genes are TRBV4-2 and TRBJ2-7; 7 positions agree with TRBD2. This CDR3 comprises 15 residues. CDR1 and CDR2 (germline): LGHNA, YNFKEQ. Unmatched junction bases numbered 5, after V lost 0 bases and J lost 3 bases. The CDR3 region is CASSQEKWGGYEQYF. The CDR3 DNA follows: TGTGCCAGCAGCCAAGAGAAGTGGGGGGGCTACGAGCAGTACTTC.

The chain's CDR3 is CASSFRGERETQYF. The CDR3 nucleotides are TGCGCCAGCAGTTTTCGGGGGGAACGAGAGACCCAGTACTTC. This rearrangement joins TRBV4-1 to TRBJ2-5; 7 bases agree with TRBD2. Unmatched junction bases numbered 8, after V lost 6 bases and J lost 4 bases. This CDR3 is built from 14 residues. The germline CDR1 and CDR2 sequences are MGHRA and YSYEKL.

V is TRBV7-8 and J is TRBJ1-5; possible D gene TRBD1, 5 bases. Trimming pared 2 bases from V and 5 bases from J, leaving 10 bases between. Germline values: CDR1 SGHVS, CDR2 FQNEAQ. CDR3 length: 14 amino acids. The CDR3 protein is CASSLTRDYQPQHF. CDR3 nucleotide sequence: TGTGCCAGCAGCTTAACCAGGGACTATCAGCCCCAGCATTTT.

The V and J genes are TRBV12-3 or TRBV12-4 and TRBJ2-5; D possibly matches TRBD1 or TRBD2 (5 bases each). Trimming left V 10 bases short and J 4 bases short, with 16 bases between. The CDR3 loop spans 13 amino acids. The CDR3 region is CATSLGAGETQYF. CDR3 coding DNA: TGTGCCACCTCCCTCGGGGCGGGAGAGACCCAGTACTTC.

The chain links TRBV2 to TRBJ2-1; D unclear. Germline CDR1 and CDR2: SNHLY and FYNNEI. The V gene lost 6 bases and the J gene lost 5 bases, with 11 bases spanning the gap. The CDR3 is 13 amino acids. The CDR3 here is CASSMDGHNEQFF. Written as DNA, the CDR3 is TGTGCCAGCAGCATGGACGGACACAATGAGCAGTTCTTC.

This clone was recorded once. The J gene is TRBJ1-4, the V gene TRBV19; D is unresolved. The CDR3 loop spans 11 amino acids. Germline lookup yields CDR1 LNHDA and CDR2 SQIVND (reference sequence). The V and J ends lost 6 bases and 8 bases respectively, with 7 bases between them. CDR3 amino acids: CASRAGEKLFF. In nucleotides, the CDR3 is TGTGCCAGTAGGGCGGGGGAAAAACTGTTTTTT.

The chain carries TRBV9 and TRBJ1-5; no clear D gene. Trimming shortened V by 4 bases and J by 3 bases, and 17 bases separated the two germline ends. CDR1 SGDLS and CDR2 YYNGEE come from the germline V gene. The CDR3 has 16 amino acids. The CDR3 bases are TGTGCCAGCAGCAACCACCCGGGCCCTGACAATCAGCCCCAGCATTTT. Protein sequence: CASSNHPGPDNQPQHF.

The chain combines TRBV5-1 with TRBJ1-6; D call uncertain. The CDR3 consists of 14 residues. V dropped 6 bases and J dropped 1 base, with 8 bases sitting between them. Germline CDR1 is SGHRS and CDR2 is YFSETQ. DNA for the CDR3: TGCGCCAGCACAGAGGGTTCCTATAATTCACCCCTCCACTTT. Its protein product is CASTEGSYNSPLHF.

CDR3 sequence: CASSQDQVRSSGNTIYF. CDR3 DNA sequence: TGCGCCAGCAGCCAAGATCAAGTCCGAAGCTCTGGAAACACCATATATTTT. This chain uses TRBV4-1 with TRBJ1-3; no reliable D call. V was trimmed by 0 bases and J by 0 bases, leaving 12 bases between them. The CDR3 extends over 17 amino acids. In germline, CDR1 is MGHRA, CDR2 YSYEKL.

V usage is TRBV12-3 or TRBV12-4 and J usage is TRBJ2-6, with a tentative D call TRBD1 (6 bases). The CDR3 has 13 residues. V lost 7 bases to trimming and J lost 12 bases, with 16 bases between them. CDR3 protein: CASTPSQGTVLTF. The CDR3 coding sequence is TGTGCCAGCACACCGTCCCAGGGGACCGTCCTGACTTTC.

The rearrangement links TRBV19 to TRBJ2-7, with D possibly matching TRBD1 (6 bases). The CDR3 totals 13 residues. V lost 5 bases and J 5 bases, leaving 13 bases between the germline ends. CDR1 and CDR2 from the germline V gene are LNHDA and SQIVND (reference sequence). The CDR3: CASSARDTHEQYF. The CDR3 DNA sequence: TGTGCCAGTAGTGCCCGGGACACCCACGAGCAGTACTTC.

The CDR3 sequence: CASNDRVRDQPQHF. In nucleotides, the CDR3 is TGTGCCAGTAATGACAGGGTTCGCGATCAGCCCCAGCATTTT. The chain employs TRBV19 and TRBJ1-5; 7 nucleotides agree with TRBD1. V was pared by 7 bases and J by 5 bases, with 8 bases of the junction left unmatched. The CDR3 consists of 14 residues. Germline V lookup: CDR1 LNHDA, CDR2 SQIVND (reference sequence).

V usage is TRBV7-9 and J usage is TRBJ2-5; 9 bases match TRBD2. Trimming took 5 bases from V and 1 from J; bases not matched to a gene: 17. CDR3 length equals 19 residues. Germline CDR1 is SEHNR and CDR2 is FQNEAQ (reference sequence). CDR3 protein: CASSLRAGTSTSIQETQYF. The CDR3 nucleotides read TGTGCCAGCAGCCTAAGGGCCGGGACTAGCACTAGCATCCAAGAGACCCAGTACTTC. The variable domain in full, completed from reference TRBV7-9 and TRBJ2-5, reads DTGVSQNPRHKITKRGQNVTFRCDPISEHNRLYWYRQTLGQGPEFLTYFQNEAQLEKSRLLSDRFSAERPKGSFSTLEIQRTEQGDSAMYLCASSLRAGTSTSIQETQYFGPGTRLLVL.

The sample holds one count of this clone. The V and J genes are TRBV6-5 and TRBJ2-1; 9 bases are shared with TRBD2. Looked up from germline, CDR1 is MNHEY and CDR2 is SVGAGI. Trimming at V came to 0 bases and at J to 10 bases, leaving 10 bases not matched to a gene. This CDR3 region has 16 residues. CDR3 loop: CASSYSPALAGREQFF. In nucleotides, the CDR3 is TGTGCCAGCAGTTACTCTCCAGCCCTAGCGGGGCGGGAGCAGTTCTTC.

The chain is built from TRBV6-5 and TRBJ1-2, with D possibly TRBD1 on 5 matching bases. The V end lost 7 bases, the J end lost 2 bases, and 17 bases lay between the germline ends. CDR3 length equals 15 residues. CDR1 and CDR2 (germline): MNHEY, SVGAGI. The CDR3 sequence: CASNTFRGGNYGYTF. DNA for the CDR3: TGTGCCAGCAATACGTTTCGGGGGGGGAACTATGGCTACACCTTC.

In DNA form, the CDR3 reads TGCGCCAGCAGCCAAGAACTAGGATCAAGGGGTGAGCAGTTCTTC. Its translation is CASSQELGSRGEQFF. The chain links TRBV4-1 to TRBJ2-1; either TRBD1 or TRBD2 may supply D (5 bases each). Germline V CDR1 and CDR2: MGHRA, YSYEKL. The V gene lost 0 bases and the J gene lost 9 bases, with 15 bases spanning the gap. This CDR3 comprises 15 residues.

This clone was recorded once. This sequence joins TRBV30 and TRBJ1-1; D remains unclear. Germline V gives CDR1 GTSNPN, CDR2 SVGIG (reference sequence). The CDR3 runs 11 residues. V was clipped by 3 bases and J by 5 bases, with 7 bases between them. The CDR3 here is CAWRGKTEAFF. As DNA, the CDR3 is TGTGCCTGGAGGGGGAAGACTGAAGCTTTCTTT.

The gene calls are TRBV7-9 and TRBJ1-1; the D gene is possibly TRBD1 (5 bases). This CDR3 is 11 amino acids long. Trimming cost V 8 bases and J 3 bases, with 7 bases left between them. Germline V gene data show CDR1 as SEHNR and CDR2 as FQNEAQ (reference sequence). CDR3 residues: CASQGDTEAFF. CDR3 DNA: TGTGCCAGCCAAGGGGACACTGAAGCTTTCTTT. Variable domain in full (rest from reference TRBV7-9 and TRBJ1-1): DTGVSQNPRHKITKRGQNVTFRCDPISEHNRLYWYRQTLGQGPEFLTYFQNEAQLEKSRLLSDRFSAERPKGSFSTLEIQRTEQGDSAMYLCASQGDTEAFFGQGTRLTVV.

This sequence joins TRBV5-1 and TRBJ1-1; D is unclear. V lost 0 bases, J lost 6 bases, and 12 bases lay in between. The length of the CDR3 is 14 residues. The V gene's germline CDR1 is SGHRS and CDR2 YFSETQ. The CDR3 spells CASSLAIGDPEAFF. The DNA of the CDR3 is TGCGCCAGCAGCTTGGCCATCGGCGATCCTGAAGCTTTCTTT.

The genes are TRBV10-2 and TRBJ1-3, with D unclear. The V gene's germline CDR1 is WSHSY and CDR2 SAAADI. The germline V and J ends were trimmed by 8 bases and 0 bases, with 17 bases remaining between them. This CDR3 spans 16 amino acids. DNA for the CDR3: TGCGCCAGCCGCCATCATGACGAGGGCTCTGGAAACACCATATATTTT. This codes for CASRHHDEGSGNTIYF.

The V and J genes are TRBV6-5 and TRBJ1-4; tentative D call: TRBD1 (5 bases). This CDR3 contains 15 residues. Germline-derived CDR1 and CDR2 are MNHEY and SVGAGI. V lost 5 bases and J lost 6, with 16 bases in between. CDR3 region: CASSTRDGVDEKLFF. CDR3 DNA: TGTGCCAGCAGTACCCGGGACGGTGTGGATGAAAAACTGTTTTTT.

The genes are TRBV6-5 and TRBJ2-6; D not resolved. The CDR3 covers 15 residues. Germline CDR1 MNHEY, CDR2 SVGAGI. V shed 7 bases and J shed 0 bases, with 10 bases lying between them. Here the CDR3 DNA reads TGTGCCAGCACCAATGGAAACTCTGGGGCCAACGTCCTGACTTTC. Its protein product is CASTNGNSGANVLTF.

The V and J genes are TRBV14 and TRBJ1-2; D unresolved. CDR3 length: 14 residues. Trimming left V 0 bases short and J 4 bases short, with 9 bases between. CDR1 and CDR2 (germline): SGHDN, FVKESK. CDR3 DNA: TGTGCCAGCAGCCAAGATGCGGCACTCTATGGCTACACCTTC. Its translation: CASSQDAALYGYTF.

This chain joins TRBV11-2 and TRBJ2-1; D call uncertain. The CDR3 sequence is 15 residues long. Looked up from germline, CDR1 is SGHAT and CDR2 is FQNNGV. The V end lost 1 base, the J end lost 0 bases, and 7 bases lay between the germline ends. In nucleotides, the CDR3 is TGTGCCAGCAGCTTAGTTCCCAACTCCTACAATGAGCAGTTCTTC. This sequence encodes CASSLVPNSYNEQFF.

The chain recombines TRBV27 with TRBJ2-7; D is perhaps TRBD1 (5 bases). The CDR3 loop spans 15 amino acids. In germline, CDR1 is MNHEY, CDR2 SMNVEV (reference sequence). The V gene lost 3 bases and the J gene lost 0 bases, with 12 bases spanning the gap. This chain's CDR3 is CASSFSDTRSYEQYF. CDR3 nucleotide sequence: TGTGCCAGCAGTTTCTCGGACACACGCTCCTACGAGCAGTACTTC.

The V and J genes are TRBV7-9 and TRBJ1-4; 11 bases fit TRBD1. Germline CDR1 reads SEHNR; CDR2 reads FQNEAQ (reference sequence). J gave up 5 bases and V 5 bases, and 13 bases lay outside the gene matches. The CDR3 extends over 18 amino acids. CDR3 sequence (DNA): TGTGCCAGCAGCCCAGAGGGGTACCGGACAGGGGGCAATGAAAAACTGTTTTTT. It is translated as CASSPEGYRTGGNEKLFF.

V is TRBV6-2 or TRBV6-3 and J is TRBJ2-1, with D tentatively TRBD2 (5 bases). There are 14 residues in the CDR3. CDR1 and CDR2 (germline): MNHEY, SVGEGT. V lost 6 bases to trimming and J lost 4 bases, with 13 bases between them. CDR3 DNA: TGTGCCAGCAGCCCTAGTGAGGGTTACAATGAGCAGTTCTTC. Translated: CASSPSEGYNEQFF.

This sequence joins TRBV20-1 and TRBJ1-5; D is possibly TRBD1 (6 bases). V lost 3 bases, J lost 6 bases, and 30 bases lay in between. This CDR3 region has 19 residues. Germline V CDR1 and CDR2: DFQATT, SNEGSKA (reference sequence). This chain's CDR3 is CSASFVWGTGRGLGQPQHF. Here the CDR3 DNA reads TGCAGTGCTAGTTTTGTTTGGGGAACAGGGCGGGGGCTTGGTCAGCCCCAGCATTTT.

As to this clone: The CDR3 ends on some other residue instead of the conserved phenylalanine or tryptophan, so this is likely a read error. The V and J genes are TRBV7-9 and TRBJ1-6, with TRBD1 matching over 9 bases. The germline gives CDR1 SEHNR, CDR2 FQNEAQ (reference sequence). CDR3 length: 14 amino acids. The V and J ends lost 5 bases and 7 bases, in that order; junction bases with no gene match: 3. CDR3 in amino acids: CASSTGTGNSPLHL. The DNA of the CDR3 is TGTGCCAGCAGCACCGGGACAGGGAATTCACCCCTCCACCTT.

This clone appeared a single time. CDR3 sequence: CASTLTGQNTEAFF. Here the CDR3 DNA reads TGCGCCAGCACCCTAACAGGGCAGAACACTGAAGCTTTCTTT. The genes are TRBV5-1 and TRBJ1-1, with a tentative D call TRBD1 (6 bases). V lost 6 bases, J lost 1 base, and 13 bases lay in between. CDR1 is SGHRS, CDR2 YFSETQ, per germline. This CDR3 has 14 residues.

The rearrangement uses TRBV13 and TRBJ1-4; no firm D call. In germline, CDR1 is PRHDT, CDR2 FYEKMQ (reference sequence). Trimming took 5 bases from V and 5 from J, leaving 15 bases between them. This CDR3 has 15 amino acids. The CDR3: CASSTRRIENEKLFF. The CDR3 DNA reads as TGTGCCAGCAGCACTCGACGGATAGAGAATGAAAAACTGTTTTTT.